Each of the 21 T cell receptor beta chains below was sequenced from the same sample in a study of blood T cell repertoires in COVID-19. Profiling relied on immunoSEQ multiplex PCR, and the TCRdb table lists in-frame clones only, not all of them. The sample shows about 230,000 clones, approximately 82% of them seen only once. The sample was peripheral blood. The source of these receptors is a woman aged 70-85 years with active or convalescent COVID-19.

V and J are TRBV19 and TRBJ1-5, with D possibly matching TRBD1 (6 bases). Germline assignment: CDR1 LNHDA and CDR2 SQIVND (reference sequence). The CDR3 length is 17 residues. V shed 3 bases and J shed 5 bases, with 20 bases lying between them. The CDR3 sequence: CASSIATSRGADQPQHF. CDR3 coding DNA: TGTGCCAGTAGTATCGCCACAAGCCGGGGGGCCGATCAGCCCCAGCATTTT.

The chain couples TRBV6-6 to TRBJ1-5; D is undetermined. Looked up from germline, CDR1 is MNHNY and CDR2 is SVGAGI (reference sequence). The germline V and J ends were trimmed by 3 bases and 7 bases, with 13 bases remaining between them. This CDR3 is built from 14 residues. The CDR3 loop is CASSYEGVGQPQHF. Here the CDR3 DNA reads TGTGCCAGCAGTTATGAGGGAGTAGGGCAGCCCCAGCATTTT.

V and J are TRBV6-6 and TRBJ1-2; 8 bases map to TRBD1. This CDR3 has 15 amino acids. The J segment lost 6 bases and the V segment lost 6 bases, leaving 12 bases of the junction unmatched. Germline CDR1 is MNHNY and CDR2 is SVGAGI (reference sequence). CDR3 residues: CASRIQAGGTNGYTF. The CDR3 DNA reads as TGTGCCAGCAGAATTCAAGCAGGGGGCACTAATGGCTACACCTTC.

The J gene is TRBJ2-1, the V gene TRBV28; 7 nucleotides align to TRBD1. The CDR3 runs to 17 residues. V lost 5 bases and J lost 0; bases outside the gene matches: 10. Germline V gene lookup returns CDR1 MDHEN and CDR2 SYDVKM. The CDR3 coding sequence is TGTGCCAGCAGTCCATGGATGGCAGGGGGCTCCTACAATGAGCAGTTCTTC. It encodes CASSPWMAGGSYNEQFF.

This clone was found once. The CDR3 here is CASSYLGQGGEKLFF. DNA for the CDR3: TGTGCCAGCAGTTACTTGGGACAGGGTGGGGAAAAACTGTTTTTT. This chain links TRBV6-6 with TRBJ1-4; 9 bases agree with TRBD1. Germline V lookup: CDR1 MNHNY, CDR2 SVGAGI (reference sequence). The V gene end was trimmed by 1 base and the J gene end by 8 bases; junction bases not matched to a gene: 5. The CDR3 spans 15 residues.

V gene TRBV7-2 combines with J gene TRBJ2-1, with a weak D call TRBD2 (6 bases). This CDR3 is built from 15 residues. Trimming removed 4 bases from V and 11 bases from J, with 21 bases in between. CDR1 SGHTA and CDR2 FQGNSA come from the germline V gene. The CDR3 bases are TGTGCCAGCAGCTCTCCGGGACTCCCCTCGCGGAAGCAGTTCTTC. It encodes CASSSPGLPSRKQFF.

The chain uses TRBV5-5 and TRBJ2-1, with D possibly TRBD2 on 5 matching bases. This CDR3 contains 12 residues. V was cut by 2 bases and J by 7 bases, with 7 bases left in between. Germline-derived CDR1 and CDR2 are SGHKS and YYEKEE (reference sequence). CDR3 region: CASSLWRNEQFF. CDR3 nucleotide sequence: TGTGCCAGCAGCTTATGGAGGAATGAGCAGTTCTTC.

This clone came up many times. The chain is built from TRBV2 and TRBJ1-2, with D possibly TRBD1 on 6 matching bases. This CDR3 region has 13 residues. CDR1 and CDR2 from the germline V gene are SNHLY and FYNNEI. The V and J ends lost 7 bases and 1 base respectively, with 10 bases between them. The CDR3: CASTEDSNYGYTF. The CDR3 DNA reads TGTGCCAGCACTGAGGACAGTAACTATGGCTACACCTTC.

Concerning this clone: Other DNA sequences in the sample encode the same CDR3. This rearrangement joins TRBV27 to TRBJ2-2; D perhaps matches TRBD1 (6 bases). This CDR3 region has 13 residues. Germline CDR1 reads MNHEY; CDR2 reads SMNVEV (reference sequence). Trimming left V 7 bases short and J 7 bases short, with 13 bases between. CDR3 sequence reads: CASTDRANGELFF. The CDR3 DNA is TGTGCCAGCACGGACAGAGCGAACGGGGAGCTGTTTTTT.

V and J are TRBV15 and TRBJ1-2; TRBD1 agrees at 9 bases. The CDR3 totals 16 residues. In germline, CDR1 is LNHNV, CDR2 YYDKDF (reference sequence). V lost 4 bases and J lost 7; bases outside the gene matches: 13. In nucleotides, the CDR3 is TGTGCCACCAGCACCACCCGACAGGGGGGTTTAGGTGGCTACACCTTC. It codes for CATSTTRQGGLGGYTF.

The chain joins TRBV2 to TRBJ1-2; 9 positions match TRBD1. The CDR3 contains 13 residues. CDR1 is SNHLY and CDR2 is FYNNEI in the germline V gene. J gave up 6 bases and V 5 bases, and 4 bases lay outside the gene matches. The CDR3 here is CASSIRQGDGYTF. The CDR3 nucleotides read TGTGCCAGCAGTATTCGACAGGGGGATGGCTACACCTTC.

Only a few counts were recorded for this clone. V usage is TRBV5-1 and J usage is TRBJ1-5; possibly TRBD1 for D (5 bases). This CDR3 has 14 amino acids. Looked up from germline, CDR1 is SGHRS and CDR2 is YFSETQ. Between the trimmed V and J ends, which lost 0 bases and 5 bases, there was a span of 9 bases. CDR3 bases: TGCGCCAGCAGCTTGGACAGGCCTGATCAGCCCCAGCATTTT. Translation: CASSLDRPDQPQHF.

The V gene is TRBV10-1, the J gene TRBJ2-7; 7 nucleotides align to TRBD2. The germline V gene encodes CDR1 WNHNN and CDR2 SYGVQD (reference sequence). The CDR3 has 15 residues. With 3 bases clipped from V and 3 bases from J, the junction kept 8 bases outside the gene matches. CDR3 DNA sequence: TGCGCCAGCAGTGAAGCGGGAAACCTAGACTACGAGCAGTACTTC. Amino acids: CASSEAGNLDYEQYF.

The CDR3 DNA sequence: TGCGCCAGCAGCCCTGGAGGCGGGACTAGCGTTGGTGAGCAGTTCTTC. Translation gives CASSPGGGTSVGEQFF. This sequence joins TRBV5-1 and TRBJ2-1, with 10 bases that match TRBD2. The ends lost 4 bases at V and 9 bases at J; junction bases unmatched: 13. This CDR3 spans 16 amino acids. Per the germline V gene, CDR1 is SGHRS and CDR2 is YFSETQ. The full variable domain, completed using reference TRBV5-1 and TRBJ2-1, is KAGVTQTPRYLIKTRGQQVTLSCSPISGHRSVSWYQQTPGQGLQFLFEYFSETQRNKGNFPGRFSGRQFSNSRSEMNVSTLELGDSALYLCASSPGGGTSVGEQFFGPGTRLTVL.

J is TRBJ1-2 and V is TRBV27, with 7 bases identical to TRBD1. J gave up 0 bases and V 2 bases, and 6 bases lay outside the gene matches. This CDR3 spans 16 amino acids. In germline, CDR1 is MNHEY, CDR2 SMNVEV (reference sequence). The CDR3 is CASSLQGDIPNYGYTF. CDR3 DNA: TGTGCCAGCAGTTTACAGGGGGACATTCCTAACTATGGCTACACCTTC.

The chain is built from TRBV6-5 and TRBJ2-2; perhaps TRBD2 as D (6 bases). CDR3 length: 14 residues. Per germline, CDR1 MNHEY and CDR2 SVGAGI. Deletions cut 8 bases from V and 3 bases from J, with 13 bases between. CDR3 sequence (DNA): TGTGCCAGCGGTAGGGAGGTGCACACCGGGGAGCTGTTTTTT. Translation: CASGREVHTGELFF.

This CDR3 reads CASSETQGAPLHF. DNA of the CDR3: TGTGCCAGCAGTGAAACGCAGGGTGCACCCCTCCACTTT. This sequence joins TRBV2 and TRBJ1-6; perhaps TRBD1 as D (5 bases). Trimming pared 2 bases from V and 11 bases from J, leaving 10 bases between. CDR3 length: 13 residues. Per germline, CDR1 SNHLY and CDR2 FYNNEI.

The V call is TRBV7-7, the J call TRBJ2-1, with TRBD2 as a possible D gene (5 bases). CDR1 is SSHAT and CDR2 is FNYEAQ in the germline V gene (reference sequence). The CDR3 contains 14 residues. V lost 1 base to trimming and J lost 3 bases, with 7 bases between them. The CDR3 region is CASSLGGSYNEQFF. In nucleotides, the CDR3 is TGTGCCAGCAGCTTAGGAGGGAGCTACAATGAGCAGTTCTTC. The whole variable domain, remainder taken from reference TRBV7-7 and TRBJ2-1, is GAGVSQSPRYKVTKRGQDVTLRCDPISSHATLYWYQQALGQGPEFLTYFNYEAQPDKSGLPSDRFSAERPEGSISTLTIQRTEQRDSAMYRCASSLGGSYNEQFFGPGTRLTVL.

This clone came up a few times. The chain couples TRBV6-5 to TRBJ2-1, with 8 bases aligning to TRBD2. CDR1 and CDR2 (germline): MNHEY, SVGAGI. CDR3 length: 15 amino acids. With 0 bases clipped from V and 6 bases from J, the junction kept 4 bases outside the gene matches. The CDR3 sequence is CASSYSITSGNEQFF. CDR3 sequence (DNA): TGTGCCAGCAGTTACTCGATTACTAGCGGCAATGAGCAGTTCTTC.

This clone has just a few counts. This sequence joins TRBV30 and TRBJ1-2, with TRBD1 as a possible D gene (5 bases). CDR1 GTSNPN and CDR2 SVGIG come from the germline V gene (reference sequence). Trimming removed 4 bases from V and 6 bases from J, with 18 bases in between. This CDR3 comprises 14 residues. Here the CDR3 reads CAWTRDPRRDGYTF. CDR3 DNA sequence: TGTGCCTGGACCCGGGACCCCCGGAGGGATGGCTACACCTTC.

The chain has TRBV12-3 or TRBV12-4 and TRBJ2-2, with 11 bases aligning to TRBD2. The CDR3 sequence is 12 residues long. V was clipped by 2 bases and J by 13 bases; unmatched bases: 0. The CDR3 bases are TGTGCCAGCAGTTTACTAGCGGGAGGGCTGTTTTTT. It translates to CASSLLAGGLFF.